This TCR beta chain was profiled in a study of spatial heterogeneity in lung cancer. Via MiXCR, TCRdb re-called the 5' RACE reads, giving one row per CDR3 protein. The sample records 17,000 or so distinct CDR3 sequences, about a fifth being singletons. Time point here: sample taken at primary tumor resection. Whole RNA from tumor, nontumor lung or frozen PBMC was sequenced unsorted. Germline V CDR1 and CDR2: LGHNA, YNFKEQ. The V end lost 5 bases, the J end lost 4 bases, and 8 bases lay between the germline ends. CDR3 size: 12 residues. This clonotype was counted at least ten times. The sequence was collected from a female donor with early-stage non-small cell lung cancer. The chain is built from TRBV4-2 and TRBJ1-2; weak D call: TRBD1 (5 bases). The sequences come from PBMCs, collected at surgery. The CDR3 loop is CASSITGYGYTF. In DNA, the CDR3 is TGTGCCAGCAGCATCACAGGCTATGGCTACACCTTC.